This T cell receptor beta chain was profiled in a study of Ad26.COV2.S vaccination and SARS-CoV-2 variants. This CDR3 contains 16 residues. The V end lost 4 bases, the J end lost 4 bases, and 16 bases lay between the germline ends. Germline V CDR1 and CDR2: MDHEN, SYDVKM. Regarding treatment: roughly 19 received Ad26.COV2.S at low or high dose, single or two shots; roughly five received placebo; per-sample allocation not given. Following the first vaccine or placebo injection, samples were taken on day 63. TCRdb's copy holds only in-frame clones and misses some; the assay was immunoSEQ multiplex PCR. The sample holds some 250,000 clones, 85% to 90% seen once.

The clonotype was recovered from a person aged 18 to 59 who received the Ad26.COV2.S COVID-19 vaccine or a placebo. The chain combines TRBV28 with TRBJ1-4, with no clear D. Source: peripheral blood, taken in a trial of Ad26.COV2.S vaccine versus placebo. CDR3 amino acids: CASSSGNQRINEKLFF. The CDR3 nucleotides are TGTGCCAGCAGTTCGGGGAACCAAAGAATTAATGAAAAACTGTTTTTT.